The entry below gives a single T cell receptor beta chain sequence along with its context. Clones were sequenced by immunoSEQ multiplex PCR, and TCRdb holds only the in-frame ones, with some missing. The repertoire holds hundreds of thousands of clones, with roughly 84% as singletons. The record originates from a study of blood T cell repertoires in COVID-19. As for the study in general: Samples came from the United States, Italy and Spain, spanning acute and convalescent COVID-19.

V was clipped by 2 bases and J by 2 bases; unmatched bases: 0. The CDR3 extends over 15 amino acids. The germline V gene has CDR1 MDHEN and CDR2 SYDVKM. The V and J genes are TRBV28 and TRBJ2-7; 13 nucleotides align to TRBD2. The source is a woman in her 30s who had recovered from COVID-19. The sequencing input was PBMCs or T cells enriched from blood (not recorded which). This CDR3 is CASSLGLAGAYEQYF. CDR3 bases: TGTGCCAGCAGTTTAGGACTAGCGGGAGCCTACGAGCAGTACTTC.